The 24 T cell receptor beta chains listed next were all sequenced from one sample in a study of long-term antiretroviral therapy in people with HIV. Running of the v3.0 immunoSEQ assay took place at survey level. Sequencing used immunoSEQ multiplex PCR; TCRdb keeps in-frame clones, though not all of them. The data contain tens of thousands of clones, 86% of them singletons. Sequences were derived from unsorted PBMCs, sampled 1.3 years after starting antiretroviral therapy. The origin of the receptors is a man aged 55 to 70 with HIV.

The chain has TRBV19 and TRBJ1-5; D possibly corresponds to TRBD1 (5 bases). Trimming took off 5 bases at V and 2 bases at J, with 16 bases between the two ends. This CDR3 is built from 16 residues. Germline V gives CDR1 LNHDA, CDR2 SQIVND (reference sequence). CDR3 loop: CASSLMGRAGNQPQHF. The CDR3, as DNA: TGTGCCAGTAGTCTAATGGGACGTGCGGGCAATCAGCCCCAGCATTTT.

This chain links TRBV7-9 with TRBJ2-7; perhaps TRBD2 as D (5 bases). This CDR3 has 13 residues. V was trimmed by 2 bases and J by 6 bases, leaving 11 bases between them. Per germline, CDR1 SEHNR and CDR2 FQNEAQ (reference sequence). The CDR3 region is CASSLSASTEQYF. DNA of the CDR3: TGTGCCAGCAGCTTATCTGCTAGCACCGAGCAGTACTTC.

This chain joins TRBV14 and TRBJ2-1; D might be TRBD1 (6 bases). Germline V lookup: CDR1 SGHDN, CDR2 FVKESK. Trimming removed 2 bases at V and 9 bases at J, with 17 bases between. This CDR3 spans 15 amino acids. CDR3 amino acids: CASSQLQGLFGEQFF. CDR3 coding DNA: TGTGCCAGCAGCCAATTACAGGGTTTGTTTGGTGAGCAGTTCTTC.

This clone has a single count. This rearrangement joins TRBV6-1 to TRBJ1-3, with 10 bases lining up with TRBD1. Losses at the gene ends were 3 bases for V and 2 bases for J; bases not matched to a gene: 4. Per the germline V gene, CDR1 is MNHNS and CDR2 is SASEGT. The CDR3 totals 16 residues. The CDR3 region has the DNA TGTGCCAGCAGTGACCCGGGACAGGGGACTGGAAACACCATATATTTT. This sequence encodes CASSDPGQGTGNTIYF.

The chain uses TRBV5-1 and TRBJ2-3; D might be TRBD2 (6 bases). Germline V gene data show CDR1 as SGHRS and CDR2 as YFSETQ. Trimming left V 2 bases short and J 6 bases short, with 19 bases between. The CDR3 length is 16 residues. Here the CDR3 reads CASSLPETSGGDTQYF. The CDR3, as DNA: TGCGCCAGCAGCTTACCCGAGACTAGTGGGGGGGATACGCAGTATTTT.

The rearrangement links TRBV11-3 to TRBJ2-7; 9 bases fit TRBD1. The CDR3 contains 16 residues. Germline CDR1 SGHNT, CDR2 YENEEA. V was pared by 5 bases and J by 5 bases, with 13 bases of the junction left unmatched. CDR3 sequence (DNA): TGTGCCAGCAGCCAGGGGTCGGGACAGGGTTTCGACGAGCAGTACTTC. Encoded protein: CASSQGSGQGFDEQYF.

J is TRBJ2-7 and V is TRBV10-1; 12 nucleotides agree with TRBD2. CDR1 WNHNN and CDR2 SYGVQD come from the germline V gene (reference sequence). The V and J ends lost 8 bases and 1 base, in that order; junction bases with no gene match: 6. The CDR3 has 15 residues. The CDR3 region is CASPATSGRSYEQYF. CDR3 in DNA: TGCGCCAGCCCCGCGACTAGCGGGAGATCCTACGAGCAGTACTTC.

This clone was observed once. The CDR3, as DNA: TGTGCCAGCATTCCGACTAGCGCGGCCTACGAGCAGTACTTC. It encodes CASIPTSAAYEQYF. V and J are TRBV2 and TRBJ2-7, with 8 bases fitting TRBD2. The V gene's germline CDR1 is SNHLY and CDR2 FYNNEI. V was clipped by 7 bases and J by 2 bases; unmatched bases: 7. The CDR3 contains 14 residues. Using reference TRBV2 and TRBJ2-7 for the parts outside the CDR3, the full variable domain is EPEVTQTPSHQVTQMGQEVILRCVPISNHLYFYWYRQILGQKVEFLVSFYNNEISEKSEIFDDQFSVERPDGSNFTLKIRSTKLEDSAMYFCASIPTSAAYEQYFGPGTRLTVT.

DNA for the CDR3: TGTGCCAGCAGTTACTCAGGGGGCGGGAACACTGAAGCTTTCTTT. This translates into CASSYSGGGNTEAFF. The chain is built from TRBV6-5 and TRBJ1-1, with TRBD1 matching 7 bases. With 0 bases clipped from V and 1 base from J, the junction kept 2 bases outside the gene matches. The germline gives CDR1 MNHEY, CDR2 SVGAGI. The CDR3 runs to 15 residues.

The chain is built from TRBV6-1 and TRBJ1-2, with 7 bases lining up with TRBD1. This CDR3 spans 16 amino acids. V dropped 4 bases and J dropped 4; count of bases not matched to a gene: 12. Germline CDR1 and CDR2: MNHNS and SASEGT. CDR3 region: CASSATPRGSGYGYTF. DNA for the CDR3: TGTGCCAGCAGTGCCACTCCCAGGGGGAGCGGCTATGGCTACACCTTC.

This chain connects TRBV27 to TRBJ1-5; D call uncertain. The CDR3 extends over 15 amino acids. V was shortened by 0 bases and J by 1 base, with 7 bases between the two germline ends. Germline V gene data show CDR1 as MNHEY and CDR2 as SMNVEV (reference sequence). The CDR3 sequence is CASSLSFTSNQPQHF. The CDR3, as DNA: TGTGCCAGCAGTTTATCATTTACGAGCAATCAGCCCCAGCATTTT.

The V and J genes are TRBV29-1 and TRBJ1-1, with D possibly TRBD1 on 6 matching bases. Germline V CDR1 and CDR2: SQVTM, ANQGSEA. Trimming cost V 4 bases and J 3 bases, with 12 bases left between them. CDR3 size: 13 residues. CDR3 bases: TGCAGCGTTGGCACAGGGAGGGACACTGAAGCTTTCTTT. Translation gives CSVGTGRDTEAFF.

The V call is TRBV30, the J call TRBJ2-7, with D perhaps TRBD2 (5 bases). The V and J ends lost 4 bases and 0 bases respectively, with 22 bases between them. The CDR3 extends over 17 amino acids. Germline values: CDR1 GTSNPN, CDR2 SVGIG (reference sequence). The CDR3 spells CAWTPPGNQQRSYEQYF. CDR3 DNA sequence: TGTGCCTGGACCCCCCCGGGGAACCAACAACGCTCCTACGAGCAGTACTTC.

This clone was seen only a few times. The J gene is TRBJ2-1, the V gene TRBV10-3; TRBD2 matches at 9 bases. The CDR3 spans 17 residues. The ends lost 2 bases at V and 8 bases at J; junction bases unmatched: 13. Germline CDR1 reads ENHRY; CDR2 reads SYGVKD. In nucleotides, the CDR3 is TGTGCCATCAGTGAGCCGGGACTAGCCTCTCTGGGGGATGAGCAGTTCTTC. Its translation is CAISEPGLASLGDEQFF.

This chain joins TRBV5-6 and TRBJ1-3, with 7 bases that match TRBD1. The germline CDR1 and CDR2 sequences are SGHDT and YYEEEE. V trimming: 9 bases; J trimming: 1 base; junction bases outside the gene matches: 4. The CDR3 loop spans 13 amino acids. The CDR3 region is CATGRGSGNTIYF. For the CDR3, the DNA is TGTGCCACAGGCAGGGGGTCTGGAAACACCATATATTTT. Full variable domain (rest looked up from reference TRBV5-6 and TRBJ1-3): DAGVTQSPTHLIKTRGQQVTLRCSPKSGHDTVSWYQQALGQGPQFIFQYYEEEERQRGNFPDRFSGHQFPNYSSELNVNALLLGDSALYLCATGRGSGNTIYFGEGSWLTVV.

The chain links TRBV18 to TRBJ1-4; no reliable D call. Germline V CDR1 and CDR2: KGHSH, LQKENI. Trimming took 4 bases from V and 0 from J, leaving 6 bases between them. This CDR3 has 14 residues. Here the CDR3 reads CASSRAATNEKLFF. CDR3 sequence (DNA): TGTGCCAGCTCACGGGCCGCAACTAATGAAAAACTGTTTTTT.

The V and J genes are TRBV27 and TRBJ2-1; the D gene is possibly TRBD2 (5 bases). Germline V gene data show CDR1 as MNHEY and CDR2 as SMNVEV (reference sequence). The CDR3 covers 13 residues. V was shortened by 5 bases and J by 10 bases, with 15 bases between the two germline ends. CDR3 sequence (DNA): TGTGCCAGCAGTCCACTTGCTTCGGGGGAGCAGTTCTTC. This translates into CASSPLASGEQFF.

To note about this clone: The sample holds other DNA sequences that translate to the same CDR3. The chain has TRBV9 and TRBJ2-7; 9 bases are shared with TRBD2. The CDR3 is 15 amino acids. From germline, CDR1 is SGDLS and CDR2 YYNGEE. The trim removed 2 bases at V and 3 bases at J, leaving 6 bases unmatched. The chain's CDR3 is CASSVSGSSDYEQYF. Here the CDR3 DNA reads TGTGCCAGCAGCGTTAGCGGGAGTTCCGACTACGAGCAGTACTTC.

For the CDR3, the DNA is TGTGCCAGCAGCCAAAGACAGAATCAGCCCCAGCATTTT. Its translation: CASSQRQNQPQHF. The genes are TRBV7-2 and TRBJ1-5; TRBD1 might be the D (5 bases). CDR3 length: 13 amino acids. Germline lookup yields CDR1 SGHTA and CDR2 FQGNSA. The ends were cut back, 5 bases at V and 4 bases at J, with 9 bases in the middle.

The chain links TRBV5-4 to TRBJ1-2; maybe TRBD1 (5 bases). V gave up 4 bases and J gave up 4 bases, with 11 bases separating them. The CDR3 totals 13 residues. Germline V gene sequence: CDR1 SGHNT, CDR2 YYREEE (reference sequence). CDR3 nucleotide sequence: TGTGCCAGCAGCACCGGGACTTTCTATGGCTACACCTTC. Its protein is CASSTGTFYGYTF.

This chain uses TRBV4-3 with TRBJ2-5; 9 nucleotides align to TRBD1. Germline CDR1 reads LGHNA; CDR2 reads YSLEER. The CDR3 loop spans 14 amino acids. J gave up 4 bases and V 3 bases, and 3 bases lay outside the gene matches. The CDR3 coding sequence is TGCGCCAGCAGCCATGGGACAGGGATAGAGACCCAGTACTTC. Translated: CASSHGTGIETQYF.

This clone was seen a handful of times. The V call is TRBV6-1, the J call TRBJ2-3, with a weak D call TRBD1 (5 bases). This CDR3 contains 14 residues. V dropped 5 bases and J dropped 1 base, with 10 bases sitting between them. Germline CDR1 and CDR2: MNHNS and SASEGT. CDR3: CASSLPTGTDTQYF. The CDR3 DNA reads TGTGCCAGCAGTCTCCCGACAGGCACAGATACGCAGTATTTT.

The chain joins TRBV4-1 to TRBJ2-7, with D perhaps TRBD2 (6 bases). Germline CDR1 reads MGHRA; CDR2 reads YSYEKL. V lost 4 bases to trimming and J lost 6 bases, with 25 bases between them. The length of the CDR3 is 17 residues. CDR3 nucleotides: TGCGCCAGCAGCCCTCTCCCACGAGGGCGGGGTCCTGTCGAGCAGTACTTC. Translation gives CASSPLPRGRGPVEQYF.

The J gene is TRBJ1-2, the V gene TRBV29-1, with 7 nucleotides matching TRBD1. Trimming took 4 bases from V and 7 from J; bases not matched to a gene: 3. This CDR3 is 11 amino acids long. Per the germline V gene, CDR1 is SQVTM and CDR2 is ANQGSEA. Here the CDR3 DNA reads TGCAGCGTTGGACAGGGAGGTGGCTACACCTTC. Translation: CSVGQGGGYTF.